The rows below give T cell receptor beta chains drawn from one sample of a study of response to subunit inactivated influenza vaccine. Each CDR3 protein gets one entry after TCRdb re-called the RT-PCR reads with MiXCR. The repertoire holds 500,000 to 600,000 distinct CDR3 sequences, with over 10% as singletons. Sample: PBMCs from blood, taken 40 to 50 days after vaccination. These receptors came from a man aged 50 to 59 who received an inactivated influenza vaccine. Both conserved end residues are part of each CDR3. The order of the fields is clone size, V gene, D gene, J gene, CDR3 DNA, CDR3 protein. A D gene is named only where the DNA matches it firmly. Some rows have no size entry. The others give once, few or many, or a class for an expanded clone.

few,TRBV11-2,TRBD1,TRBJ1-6,TGTGCCAGCAGCACCCGGACAGGGGCACTGTCACCCCTCCACTTT,CASSTRTGALSPLHF
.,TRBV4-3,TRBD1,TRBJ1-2,TGCGCCAGCAGCCAAGAGGCAGGACAGGGGTTTCGTGGCTACACCTTC,CASSQEAGQGFRGYTF
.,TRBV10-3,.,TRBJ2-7,TGTGCCGCGGGGGCGGGAGAACGGTACTTC,CAAGAGERYF
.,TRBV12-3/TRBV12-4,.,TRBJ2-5,TGTGCCAGCAGTGTCCAGGGCCCCCGAACGGAGACCCAGTACTTC,CASSVQGPRTETQYF
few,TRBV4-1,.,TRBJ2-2,TGCGCCAGCAGCCAAGGGGCTACGGGGAACACCGGGGAGCTGTTTTTT,CASSQGATGNTGELFF
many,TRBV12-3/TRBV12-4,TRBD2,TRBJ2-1,TGTGCCAGCAGTTTCTCCCGGCGGGAGGCAGATGAGCAGTTCTTC,CASSFSRREADEQFF
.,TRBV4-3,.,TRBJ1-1,TGCGCCAGCAGCCAAGACGGGGAAATGAACACTGAAGCTTTCTTT,CASSQDGEMNTEAFF
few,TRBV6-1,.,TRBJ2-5,TGTGCCAGCGAAGGGGACCTTGCACGTGCCCAGTACTTC,CASEGDLARAQYF
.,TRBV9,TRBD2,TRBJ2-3,TGTGCCAGCAGCGTAAGTGCGGGGGGCCCCCCAGGGGCGCAGTATTTT,CASSVSAGGPPGAQYF
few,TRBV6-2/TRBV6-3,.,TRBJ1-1,TGTGCCAGCAGTTACTCGCAGGCCGTGTACACTGAAGCTTTCTTT,CASSYSQAVYTEAFF
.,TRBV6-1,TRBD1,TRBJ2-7,TGTGCCAGCAGTGAAATCTTACAGGGGGCCTACGAGCAGTACTTC,CASSEILQGAYEQYF
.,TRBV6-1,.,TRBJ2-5,TGTGCCAGCAGGCAGTCAGGGTCAGAGACCCAGTACTTC,CASRQSGSETQYF
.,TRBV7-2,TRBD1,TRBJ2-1,TGTGCCAGCAGCCAAACCCCCACCGACGGGACAGTTCAGTTCTTC,CASSQTPTDGTVQFF
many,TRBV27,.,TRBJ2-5,TGTGCCAGCAGTAGGGGGTTCGGCAGGTCCCAAGAGACCCAGTACTTC,CASSRGFGRSQETQYF
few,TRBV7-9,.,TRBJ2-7,TGTGCCAGCAGCAAGAACACAGGGTTTGGAGGCGAGCAGTACTTC,CASSKNTGFGGEQYF
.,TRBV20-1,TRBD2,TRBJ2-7,TGCAGTGCTAGGGGTAGCGGGAACCCCTACGAGCAGTACTTC,CSARGSGNPYEQYF
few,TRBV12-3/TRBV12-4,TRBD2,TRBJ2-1,TGTGCCACCAATAGCGGGGGGACGTACAATGAGCAGTTCTTC,CATNSGGTYNEQFF
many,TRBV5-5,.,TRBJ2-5,TGTGCCAGCAGGTGGGACGGAGAGACCCAGTACTTC,CASRWDGETQYF
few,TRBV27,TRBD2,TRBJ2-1,TGTGCCAGCAGTGTGGGACTAGCGGGAGGCCGCCGGTACAATGAGCAGTTCTTC,CASSVGLAGGRRYNEQFF
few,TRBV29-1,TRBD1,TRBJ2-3,TGCAGCGTTGAAGATAGATGGGACAGGCCTACGCAGTATTTT,CSVEDRWDRPTQYF
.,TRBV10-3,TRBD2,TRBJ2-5,TGTGCCATCAGTGAGTCTTTAGCGGGAGCGGGGAGAGAGACCCAGTACTTC,CAISESLAGAGRETQYF
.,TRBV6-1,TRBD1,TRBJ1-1,TGTGCCAGCAGCCACGACAGGGGAAACACTGAAGCTTTCTTT,CASSHDRGNTEAFF
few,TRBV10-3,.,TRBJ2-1,TGTGCCATCAGTGTTTATACGATCACACAGTACAATGAGCAGTTCTTC,CAISVYTITQYNEQFF
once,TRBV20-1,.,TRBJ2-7,TGCTGTGCCCCTCCGAAAGGGGGGTACGGGTACGAGCAGTACTTC,CCAPPKGGYGYEQYF
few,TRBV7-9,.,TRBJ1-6,TGTGCCAGCAGCACCACTGAGAGCTCCTATAATTCACCCCTCCACTTT,CASSTTESSYNSPLHF
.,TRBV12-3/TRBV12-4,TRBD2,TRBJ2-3,TGTGCCAGCAGACCATTAGCGGGAGCTGTCACAGATACGCAGTATTTT,CASRPLAGAVTDTQYF
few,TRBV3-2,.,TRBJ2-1,TGTGCCAGCAGCCCACGACTTGGTAGCGGGAGCAACAATGAGCAGTTCTTC,CASSPRLGSGSNNEQFF
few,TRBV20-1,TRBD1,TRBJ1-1,TGCAGTGCTAGAGATTTCCGCCAGGGGGCGCCCACTGAAGCTTTCTTT,CSARDFRQGAPTEAFF
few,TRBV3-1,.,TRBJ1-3,TGTGCCAGCAGCCAAGAGAGTAGGGGTGCCGGAAACACCATATATTTT,CASSQESRGAGNTIYF
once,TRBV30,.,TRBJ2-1,TGTGCCTGGAGCCCTGGGGGGACAAACAATGAGCAGTTCTTC,CAWSPGGTNNEQFF
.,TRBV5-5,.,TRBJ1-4,TGTGCCAGCAGCCCCCGGTTAAAGGCAACTAATGAAAAACTGTTTTTT,CASSPRLKATNEKLFF
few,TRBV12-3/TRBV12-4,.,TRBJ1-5,TGTGCCAGCAGTTTCGGTGCGAGCAATCAGCCCCAGCATTTT,CASSFGASNQPQHF
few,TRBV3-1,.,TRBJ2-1,TGTGCCAGCAGCCAAGATAAGTACAATGAGCAGTTCTTC,CASSQDKYNEQFF
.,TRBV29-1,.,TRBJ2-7,TGCAGCGTACGGGACATCCCAATCTCCTACGAGCAGTACTTC,CSVRDIPISYEQYF
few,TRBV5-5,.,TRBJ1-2,TGTGCCAGCAGCTTGGGTGGGCGACACAACTATGGCTACACCTTC,CASSLGGRHNYGYTF
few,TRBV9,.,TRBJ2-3,TGTGCCAGCAGCGAACACAGGGGGGGTACGCAGTATTTT,CASSEHRGGTQYF
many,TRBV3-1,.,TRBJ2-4,TGTGCCAGCAGCCTTCAAAACATTCAGTACTTC,CASSLQNIQYF
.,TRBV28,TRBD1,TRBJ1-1,TGTGCCAGCACTCTCGTGGGGACAGGGCACACTGAAGCTTTCTTT,CASTLVGTGHTEAFF
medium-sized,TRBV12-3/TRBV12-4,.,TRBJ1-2,TGTGCCAGCAGTTCACAGGTTATTGGCTACACCTTC,CASSSQVIGYTF
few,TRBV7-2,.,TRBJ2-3,TGTGCCAGCAGCTTTAAAGGCGATACGCAGTATTTT,CASSFKGDTQYF
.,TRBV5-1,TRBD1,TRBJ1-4,TGCGCCAGCAGCAGACCAGGGGGGGCGGATGAAAAACTGTTTTTT,CASSRPGGADEKLFF
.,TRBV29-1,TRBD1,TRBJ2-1,TGCAGCGTTCCCAACCAATCTAAGACAGGGGTTAGCGATGAGCAGTTCTTC,CSVPNQSKTGVSDEQFF
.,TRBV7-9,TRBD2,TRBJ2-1,TGTGCCAGCAGCTTCCTTCCGGGACTAGCTTACAATGAGCAGTTCTTC,CASSFLPGLAYNEQFF
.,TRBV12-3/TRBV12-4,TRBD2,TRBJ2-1,TGTGCCAGCAGCCGCGGGGGGACCAACTACAATGAGCAGTTCTTC,CASSRGGTNYNEQFF
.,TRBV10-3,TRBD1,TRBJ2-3,TGTGCCATCAGTGAGAGATCCGGGACAGGGGGACCATCCTCCGCGGGAGATACGCAGTATTTT,CAISERSGTGGPSSAGDTQYF
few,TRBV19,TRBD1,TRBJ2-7,TGTGCCAGTAGTACCGGGACAGTTCTCTCCTACGAGCAGTACTTC,CASSTGTVLSYEQYF
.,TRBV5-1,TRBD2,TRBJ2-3,TGCGCCAGCAGCTCCTCGAAGGGGGTGGCGGGGGGCCGCACAGATACGCAGTATTTT,CASSSSKGVAGGRTDTQYF